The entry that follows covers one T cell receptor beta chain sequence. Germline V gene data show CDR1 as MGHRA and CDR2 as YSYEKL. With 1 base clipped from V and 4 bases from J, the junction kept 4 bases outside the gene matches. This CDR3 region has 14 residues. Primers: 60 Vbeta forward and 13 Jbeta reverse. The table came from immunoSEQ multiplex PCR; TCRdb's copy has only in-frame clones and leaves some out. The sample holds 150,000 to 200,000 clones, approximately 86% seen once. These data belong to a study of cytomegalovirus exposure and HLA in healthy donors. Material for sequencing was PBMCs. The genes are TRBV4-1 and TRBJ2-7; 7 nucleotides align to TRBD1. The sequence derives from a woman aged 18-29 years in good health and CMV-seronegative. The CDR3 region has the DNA TGCGCCAGCAGCCAAGGTGGGGGACAGTACGAGCAGTACTTC. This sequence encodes CASSQGGGQYEQYF.